This T cell receptor beta chain came from a study of blood T cell repertoires in COVID-19. The wider study: Samples representing acute and convalescent COVID-19 were sourced from the United States, Italy and Spain. The cDNA or gDNA used as material had been derived from T cells, B-cell-depleted T cells, or PBMCs.

Participant age was about 18 to 100 years, and participants resided in 25 or so US areas. Cohort placement rested on clinical history that participants reported themselves. TCRdb's table, derived via immunoSEQ multiplex PCR, lists solely in-frame clones and lacks some. The sample records roughly 160,000 clones, 81% being singletons. The CDR3 spans 13 residues. V lost 1 base and J 9 bases, leaving 10 bases between the germline ends. Germline V gene data show CDR1 as SGHNT and CDR2 as YENEEA. The V and J genes are TRBV11-3 and TRBJ2-1, with D hard to call. Sequenced sample: PBMCs or T cells enriched from blood (not recorded which). The sequence came from a woman aged 40 to 49 with acute COVID-19. Here the CDR3 DNA reads TGTGCCAGCAGCTTAGTGTCCTTCGGTGAGCAGTTCTTC. It translates to CASSLVSFGEQFF.